Following are 13 T cell receptor beta chains from one sample sequenced in a study of CXCR3-negative and CXCR3-positive naive CD8 T cells. Findings and caveats of the study: CXCR3-positive naive cells carried more hydrophobic TRB CDR3s than CXCR3-negative ones.

These TCRs are of unknown antigen specificity. 5' RACE with UMI labels generated the TRB cDNA libraries. For each CDR3 protein, TCRdb gives one entry from its re-call of the 5' RACE reads, without DNA. The listing contains approximately 100,000 distinct CDR3 sequences. Sequencing was performed on naive CXCR3+ CD8+ T cells from blood. As to subset: CD45RO-CCR7+CD27+CD95- naive CD8+ T cells expressing CXCR3 (TNR3+). The receptor source for this set is a human donor in good health. Some clones in this sample may be carry-over from other donors' samples.

This chain links TRBV29-1 with TRBJ2-7. CDR3 length: 13 residues. Germline V lookup: CDR1 SQVTM, CDR2 ANQGSEA. This CDR3 is CSVGISGTYEQYF.

The chain recombines TRBV19 with TRBJ2-7; TCRdb designates TRBD1, a call that cannot be tested without DNA. The CDR3 is made up of 15 amino acids. CDR1 LNHDA and CDR2 SQIVND come from the germline V gene (reference sequence). CDR3 residues: CATTLAGGELYEQYF.

The J gene is TRBJ2-7, the V gene TRBV20-1; absent DNA, TCRdb's TRBD2 call cannot be checked. Per the germline V gene, CDR1 is DFQATT and CDR2 is SNEGSKA (reference sequence). CDR3 length: 13 residues. The CDR3: CSADHSGVYEQYF.

CDR3 in amino acids: CASSLVWQGGLNTEAFF. This chain joins TRBV12-3 or TRBV12-4 and TRBJ1-1. CDR3 size: 17 residues.

The chain employs TRBV29-1 and TRBJ2-1; with no DNA, the TCRdb D assignment of TRBD1 cannot be verified. Germline lookup yields CDR1 SQVTM and CDR2 ANQGSEA. The CDR3 is 19 residues long. The CDR3 spells CSAGTGHASDLGPYNEQFF.

V gene TRBV7-9 combines with J gene TRBJ2-5. This CDR3 spans 14 amino acids. CDR1 and CDR2 (germline): SEHNR, FQNEAQ (reference sequence). This CDR3 is CASSSRTDQETQYF.

The chain employs TRBV7-2 and TRBJ1-1; TCRdb's D gene call, TRBD1, goes unchecked for lack of DNA. Germline-derived CDR1 and CDR2 are SGHTA and FQGNSA. This CDR3 spans 13 amino acids. CDR3: CASSNGQRPGAFF.

This rearrangement joins TRBV20-1 to TRBJ1-2. CDR1 and CDR2 from the germline V gene are DFQATT and SNEGSKA (reference sequence). The CDR3 extends over 11 amino acids. The CDR3 loop reads CSARGPHGYTF.

V usage is TRBV27 and J usage is TRBJ1-1. The CDR3 sequence is 12 residues long. Germline V gene sequence: CDR1 MNHEY, CDR2 SMNVEV (reference sequence). The CDR3 loop is CASSSMNTEAFF.

The V gene is TRBV7-9, the J gene TRBJ2-2. CDR3 length: 17 amino acids. Per the germline V gene, CDR1 is SEHNR and CDR2 is FQNEAQ (reference sequence). The CDR3 loop reads CASSLAGDTSNTGELFF. The full variable domain, rest sourced from reference TRBV7-9 and TRBJ2-2, is DTGVSQNPRHKITKRGQNVTFRCDPISEHNRLYWYRQTLGQGPEFLTYFQNEAQLEKSRLLSDRFSAERPKGSFSTLEIQRTEQGDSAMYLCASSLAGDTSNTGELFFGEGSRLTVL.

J is TRBJ2-2 and V is TRBV5-5; TCRdb lists TRBD1, though no DNA is available to test this call. CDR1 is SGHKS and CDR2 is YYEKEE in the germline V gene (reference sequence). The CDR3 contains 17 residues. CDR3 sequence: CASSFRQGAANTGELFF.

The rearrangement joins TRBV7-3 to TRBJ2-7; absent DNA, TCRdb's TRBD1 call cannot be checked. This CDR3 is built from 16 residues. CDR1 SGHTA and CDR2 FQGTGA come from the germline V gene. The CDR3 reads CASSVDGGASYYEQYF.

The rearrangement links TRBV6-2 or TRBV6-3 to TRBJ2-7. The CDR3 length is 11 residues. CDR1 and CDR2 (germline): MNHEY, SVGEGT. The CDR3 here is CASSIDYEQYF.